A selection of T cell receptor beta chains follows, all from one sample in a study of identifying expanded T cells in peripheral blood. Method: immunoSEQ multiplex PCR; TCRdb's copy keeps in-frame clones and lacks some. The data contain around 120,000 clones, about 86% of them singletons. The sequencing input was blood. Every receptor here comes from a person between 18 and 75 years old in good health. The CDR3 runs from the conserved cysteine through the conserved F or W. A D gene is named only where the DNA matches it firmly. Clone size is stated in some rows and not others, as once, few, many or a class when expanded.

V	D	size	J	CDR3	DNA
TRBV4-1	.	.	TRBJ1-5	CASSQDRGVSNQPQHF	TGCGCCAGCAGCCAAGATCGCGGGGTTAGCAATCAGCCCCAGCATTTT
TRBV15	.	once	TRBJ1-6	CATSRDSGGRPNSPLHF	TGTGCCACCAGCAGAGATTCCGGGGGACGTCCTAATTCACCCCTCCACTTT
TRBV19	TRBD1	.	TRBJ2-5	CASSPSQGAQTQYF	TGTGCCAGTAGTCCATCACAGGGGGCTCAGACCCAGTACTTC
TRBV7-8	TRBD1	.	TRBJ1-2	CASSLGQGSGYTF	TGTGCCAGCAGCCTCGGACAGGGAAGTGGCTACACCTTC
TRBV7-9	TRBD1	.	TRBJ2-7	CASSFLSGQPYEQYF	TGTGCCAGCAGCTTTTTATCGGGACAGCCCTACGAGCAGTACTTC
TRBV7-9	.	.	TRBJ2-7	CASSLGERDEQYF	TGTGCCAGCAGCTTAGGGGAGAGAGACGAGCAGTACTTC
TRBV11-2	.	.	TRBJ2-5	CASSSRAVGIETQYF	TGTGCCAGCAGCTCTAGGGCGGTGGGGATAGAGACCCAGTACTTC
TRBV7-9	.	.	TRBJ1-5	CASSPSVRGAPQHF	TGTGCCAGCAGCCCTAGCGTTAGGGGGGCGCCCCAGCATTTT
TRBV7-9	.	few	TRBJ1-6	CASSSGTRRPLHF	TGTGCCAGCAGCTCGGGGACCCGGAGGCCCCTCCACTTT
TRBV19	.	.	TRBJ1-5	CASSVTGSNQPQHF	TGTGCCAGTAGTGTAACAGGGTCCAATCAGCCCCAGCATTTT
TRBV27	TRBD1	.	TRBJ2-7	CASRGQVTYEQYF	TGTGCCAGCAGAGGACAGGTCACCTACGAGCAGTACTTC
TRBV4-2	TRBD2	.	TRBJ2-3	CASSQELPSGGIVDTQYF	TGTGCCAGCAGCCAAGAACTTCCGAGCGGGGGGATTGTAGATACGCAGTATTTT
TRBV15	.	.	TRBJ2-7	CATSRGGWDSYEQYF	TGTGCCACCAGCAGAGGGGGATGGGACTCCTACGAGCAGTACTTC
TRBV5-1	TRBD1	.	TRBJ1-2	CASSSGQAVNYGYTF	TGCGCCAGCAGCTCCGGACAGGCGGTAAACTATGGCTACACCTTC
TRBV5-1	TRBD1	.	TRBJ2-7	CASSVDREVLEQYF	TGCGCCAGCAGCGTGGACAGGGAGGTACTGGAGCAGTACTTC
TRBV7-3	.	.	TRBJ2-3	CASSSGADTQYF	TGTGCCAGCAGTTCAGGGGCAGATACGCAGTATTTT
TRBV6-5	TRBD2	.	TRBJ2-1	CASQQLAGDDEQFF	TGTGCCAGCCAACAACTAGCGGGAGATGATGAGCAGTTCTTC
TRBV7-2	.	.	TRBJ1-5	CASRFGASNQPQHF	TGTGCCAGCAGGTTCGGGGCTAGCAATCAGCCCCAGCATTTT
TRBV21-1	.	once	TRBJ2-5	CASSIGTSGGDETQYF	TGTGCCAGCAGCATCGGGACTAGCGGGGGGGATGAGACCCAGTACTTC
TRBV6-5	TRBD1	.	TRBJ2-7	CASSYGGGQASKQYF	TGTGCCAGCAGTTACGGTGGGGGACAGGCCTCAAAGCAGTACTTC
TRBV19	.	.	TRBJ2-3	CASSIRPRGIYTDTQYF	TGTGCCAGTAGTATTAGACCCCGAGGAATTTACACAGATACGCAGTATTTT
TRBV5-1	TRBD1	.	TRBJ1-1	CASSTHRGDDTEAFF	TGCGCCAGCAGCACCCACAGGGGGGATGACACTGAAGCTTTCTTT
TRBV19	.	.	TRBJ1-2	CASSPLGGDYGYTF	TGTGCCAGTAGCCCCCTGGGGGGGGACTATGGCTACACCTTC
TRBV2	TRBD1	.	TRBJ1-3	CASRGQSGNTIYF	TGTGCCAGCAGGGGACAGTCTGGAAACACCATATATTTT
TRBV4-1	.	.	TRBJ1-3	CASSRTVLSGNTIYF	TGCGCCAGCAGTCGGACGGTACTCTCTGGAAACACCATATATTTT
TRBV6-6	.	.	TRBJ1-3	CASSSHLTGHGNTIYF	TGTGCCAGCAGTTCCCACCTCACAGGCCACGGAAACACCATATATTTT
TRBV7-9	.	.	TRBJ2-1	CASSPARGGNEQFF	TGTGCCAGCAGCCCGGCTAGAGGGGGCAATGAGCAGTTCTTC
TRBV5-4	.	.	TRBJ1-3	CASSLGGLAGNTIYF	TGTGCCAGCAGCTTGGGGGGCTTAGCAGGAAACACCATATATTTT
TRBV11-2	.	.	TRBJ2-7	CASSLNPFVREQYF	TGTGCCAGCAGCTTAAACCCTTTCGTTCGGGAGCAGTACTTC
TRBV29-1	TRBD1	.	TRBJ2-7	CSVEQGVRYEQYF	TGCAGCGTTGAACAGGGGGTTAGGTACGAGCAGTACTTC
TRBV9	.	.	TRBJ1-4	CASRRGENEKLFF	TGTGCCAGCAGGAGAGGGGAGAATGAAAAACTGTTTTTT
TRBV18	.	.	TRBJ1-3	CASSTQTGNTIYF	TGTGCCAGCTCAACCCAGACTGGAAACACCATATATTTT
TRBV7-3	.	.	TRBJ2-7	CASSPGRTYEQYF	TGTGCCAGCAGCCCCGGACGGACCTACGAGCAGTACTTC
TRBV6-1	.	once	TRBJ1-2	CASSERRVVGRTF	TGTGCCAGCAGTGAGCGAAGGGTTGTGGGGCGCACCTTC
TRBV5-1	.	.	TRBJ2-7	CASSSYGSSYEQYF	TGCGCCAGCAGCTCCTACGGGAGCTCCTACGAGCAGTACTTC
TRBV9	.	few	TRBJ1-1	CASSVGMEEVAFF	TGTGCCAGCAGCGTAGGGATGGAAGAGGTTGCTTTCTTT
TRBV9	TRBD1	.	TRBJ2-3	CASSRGPGQGMNTQYF	TGTGCCAGCAGCCGCGGACCGGGACAGGGGATGAATACGCAGTATTTT
TRBV28	TRBD1	.	TRBJ1-5	CASISGDRGASNQPQHF	TGTGCCAGCATTTCGGGAGACAGGGGCGCTAGCAATCAGCCCCAGCATTTT
TRBV11-3	.	.	TRBJ1-1	CASSSRVNTEAFF	TGTGCCAGTTCCTCGAGGGTGAACACTGAAGCTTTCTTT
TRBV19	TRBD1	once	TRBJ2-4	CASSKDRGGSNIQYF	TGTGCCAGTAGTAAAGACAGGGGGGGTTCTAACATTCAGTACTTC
TRBV5-1	TRBD1	.	TRBJ1-1	CASSVLGQGDTEAFF	TGCGCCAGCAGCGTGCTAGGACAGGGAGACACTGAAGCTTTCTTT
TRBV5-1	TRBD2	.	TRBJ2-5	CASSFSGGEETQYF	TGCGCCAGCAGCTTTAGCGGGGGGGAGGAGACCCAGTACTTC
TRBV7-6	.	.	TRBJ1-2	CASSLVPIGGGSGYTF	TGTGCCAGCAGCTTAGTCCCCATTGGGGGGGGAAGTGGCTACACCTTC
TRBV7-9	.	.	TRBJ2-4	CASSSSHRENIQYF	TGTGCCAGCAGCTCGAGCCATAGGGAAAACATTCAGTACTTC
TRBV7-9	.	.	TRBJ2-1	CASSFLQGGRNEQFF	TGTGCCAGCAGCTTTTTACAGGGTGGAAGAAATGAGCAGTTCTTC
TRBV25-1	.	.	TRBJ1-2	CASSELETGFYGYTF	TGTGCCAGCAGTGAATTAGAGACAGGTTTCTATGGCTACACCTTC
TRBV6-4	.	few	TRBJ2-1	CASSEFQYNEQFF	TGTGCCAGCAGTGAATTTCAATACAATGAGCAGTTCTTC
TRBV7-9	TRBD1	.	TRBJ1-5	CASSSTGGGMAQHF	TGTGCCAGCAGCTCCACAGGGGGAGGGATGGCCCAGCATTTT
TRBV9	TRBD2	.	TRBJ2-3	CASSVEVTSGKGTQYF	TGTGCCAGCAGCGTAGAGGTAACTAGCGGGAAAGGTACGCAGTATTTT
TRBV29-1	.	.	TRBJ2-1	CSVAATGEQFF	TGCAGCGTTGCGGCAACGGGTGAGCAGTTCTTC